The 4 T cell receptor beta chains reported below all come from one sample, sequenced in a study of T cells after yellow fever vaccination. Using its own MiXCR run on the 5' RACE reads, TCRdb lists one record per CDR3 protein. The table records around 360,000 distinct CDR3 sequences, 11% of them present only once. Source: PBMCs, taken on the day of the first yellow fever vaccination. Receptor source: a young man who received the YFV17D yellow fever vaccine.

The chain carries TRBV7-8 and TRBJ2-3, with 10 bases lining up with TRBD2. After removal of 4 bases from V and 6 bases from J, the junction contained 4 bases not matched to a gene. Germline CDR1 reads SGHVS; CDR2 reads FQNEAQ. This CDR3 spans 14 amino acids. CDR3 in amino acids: CASSSSSGGDTQYF. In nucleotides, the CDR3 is TGTGCCAGCAGCTCATCTAGCGGGGGTGATACGCAGTATTTT.

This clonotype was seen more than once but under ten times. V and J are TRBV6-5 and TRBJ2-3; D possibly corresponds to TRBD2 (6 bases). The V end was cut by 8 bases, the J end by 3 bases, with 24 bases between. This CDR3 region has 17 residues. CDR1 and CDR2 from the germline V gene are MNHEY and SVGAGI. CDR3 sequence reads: CASGHSLVGGETDTQYF. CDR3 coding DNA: TGTGCCAGCGGTCACTCTCTCGTCGGCGGGGAGACAGATACGCAGTATTTT.

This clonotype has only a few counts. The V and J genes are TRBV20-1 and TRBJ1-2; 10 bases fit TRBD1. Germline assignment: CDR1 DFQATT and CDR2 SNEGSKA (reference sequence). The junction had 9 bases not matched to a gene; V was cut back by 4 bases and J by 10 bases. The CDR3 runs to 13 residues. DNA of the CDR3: TGCAGTGCTAAAACCGGGACAGGGGTTGTCTACACCTTC. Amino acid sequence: CSAKTGTGVVYTF.

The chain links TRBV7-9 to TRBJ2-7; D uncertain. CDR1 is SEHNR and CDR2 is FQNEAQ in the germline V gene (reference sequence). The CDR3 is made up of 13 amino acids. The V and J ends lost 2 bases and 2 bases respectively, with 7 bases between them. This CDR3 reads CASSLSFPYEQYF. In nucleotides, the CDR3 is TGTGCCAGCAGCTTATCCTTCCCCTACGAGCAGTACTTC.